The 29 T cell receptor beta chains below were found in one sample sequenced in a study of shared clonotypes between healthy human individuals. Generated by immunoSEQ multiplex PCR, the TCRdb table keeps only in-frame clones and is missing some. The repertoire consists of about 680,000 clones, with less than 80% occurring once and the leading ten covering under 2%. Sequenced sample: memory CD4+ T cells sorted from blood. Subset reported: CD45RA-negative fraction. The receptors were gathered from a woman aged 30 to 39 in good health.

This chain joins TRBV7-2 and TRBJ1-5; the D gene is possibly TRBD1 (6 bases). Germline loops: CDR1 SGHTA, CDR2 FQGNSA. V was shortened by 5 bases and J by 3 bases, with 14 bases between the two germline ends. The CDR3 spans 15 residues. Here the CDR3 reads CASSGTTLTNQPQHF. In DNA form, the CDR3 reads TGTGCCAGCAGCGGGACAACTCTAACCAATCAGCCCCAGCATTTT. The complete variable domain, with remaining parts taken from reference TRBV7-2 and TRBJ1-5, reads GAGVSQSPSNKVTEKGKDVELRCDPISGHTALYWYRQSLGQGLEFLIYFQGNSAPDKSGLPSDRFSAERTGGSVSTLTIQRTQQEDSAVYLCASSGTTLTNQPQHFGDGTRLSIL.

The genes are TRBV11-2 and TRBJ2-5; 9 bases fit TRBD1. Germline-derived CDR1 and CDR2 are SGHAT and FQNNGV. The CDR3 runs to 15 residues. Trimming at V came to 8 bases and at J to 4 bases, leaving 11 bases not matched to a gene. The chain's CDR3 is CASDSGQGFAETQYF. CDR3 sequence (DNA): TGTGCCAGCGACTCCGGACAGGGGTTCGCAGAGACCCAGTACTTC.

The chain has TRBV29-1 and TRBJ1-1, with D tentatively TRBD1 (5 bases). Trimming took off 7 bases at V and 9 bases at J, with 18 bases between the two ends. This CDR3 has 12 amino acids. CDR1 is SQVTM, CDR2 ANQGSEA, per germline. CDR3 sequence reads: CSATLWQGKAFF. CDR3 nucleotides: TGCAGCGCTACTTTGTGGCAGGGAAAAGCTTTCTTT.

The V gene is TRBV28, the J gene TRBJ1-5; D not resolved. Germline V gene lookup returns CDR1 MDHEN and CDR2 SYDVKM. CDR3 length: 13 amino acids. The V gene lost 5 bases and the J gene lost 0 bases, with 5 bases spanning the gap. The CDR3 nucleotides are TGTGCCAGCAGTGCATATAGCAATCAGCCCCAGCATTTT. As protein: CASSAYSNQPQHF.

This chain connects TRBV18 to TRBJ2-1, with D possibly being TRBD2 (6 bases). V lost 2 bases, J lost 6 bases, and 14 bases lay in between. This CDR3 is built from 15 residues. Germline V CDR1 and CDR2: KGHSH, LQKENI. The CDR3 protein is CASSPNSGKPNEQFF. The CDR3 nucleotides are TGTGCCAGCTCACCAAATAGCGGAAAACCCAATGAGCAGTTCTTC.

This chain links TRBV4-1 with TRBJ2-4, with D possibly TRBD1 on 5 matching bases. Trimming shortened V by 1 base and J by 1 base, and 17 bases separated the two germline ends. The germline gives CDR1 MGHRA, CDR2 YSYEKL. The CDR3 runs 18 residues. The CDR3 bases are TGCGCCAGCAGCCAAGTCGATACAGGTAAATGGGCCAAAAACATTCAGTACTTC. Translating gives CASSQVDTGKWAKNIQYF.

The chain combines TRBV6-5 with TRBJ1-5; a weak D match, TRBD1 (5 bases). The germline gives CDR1 MNHEY, CDR2 SVGAGI. Trimming took off 2 bases at V and 3 bases at J, with 11 bases between the two ends. The CDR3 has 15 amino acids. The DNA for the CDR3 is TGTGCCAGCAGTTACGATAGGGGCCACAATCAGCCCCAGCATTTT. Its translation is CASSYDRGHNQPQHF.

The chain recombines TRBV19 with TRBJ2-5; TRBD1 matches 9 bases. The CDR3 runs 16 residues. CDR1 and CDR2 (germline): LNHDA, SQIVND (reference sequence). V lost 0 bases and J lost 4; bases outside the gene matches: 6. The DNA for the CDR3 is TGTGCCAGTAGTATAGAGTCCGGGACAGGGTCAGAGACCCAGTACTTC. Amino acids: CASSIESGTGSETQYF.

V gene TRBV9 combines with J gene TRBJ2-3; 9 bases agree with TRBD2. CDR3 length equals 16 residues. The trim removed 0 bases at V and 3 bases at J, leaving 5 bases unmatched. CDR1 is SGDLS and CDR2 is YYNGEE in the germline V gene. CDR3 residues: CASSVGVSGSTDTQYF. DNA for the CDR3: TGTGCCAGCAGCGTAGGCGTTAGCGGGAGTACAGATACGCAGTATTTT.

The chain recombines TRBV4-2 with TRBJ2-5; D not resolved. This CDR3 contains 13 residues. Trimming left V 2 bases short and J 4 bases short, with 8 bases between. Germline CDR1 is LGHNA and CDR2 is YNFKEQ. The CDR3 protein is CASSQSSGETQYF. As DNA, the CDR3 is TGTGCCAGCAGCCAATCATCAGGAGAGACCCAGTACTTC.

The chain recombines TRBV6-6 with TRBJ1-5; perhaps TRBD1 as D (5 bases). The CDR3 extends over 14 amino acids. The germline V and J ends were trimmed by 7 bases and 6 bases, with 16 bases remaining between them. Germline values: CDR1 MNHNY, CDR2 SVGAGI (reference sequence). The CDR3 region has the DNA TGTGCCAGCACCCAGTCCCGGGGGGGTCAGCCCCAGCATTTT. This sequence encodes CASTQSRGGQPQHF.

This clone was found once. The chain is built from TRBV7-3 and TRBJ2-2; D ambiguous. This CDR3 comprises 12 residues. Trimming pared 5 bases from V and 6 bases from J, leaving 7 bases between. CDR1 SGHTA and CDR2 FQGTGA come from the germline V gene. CDR3 region: CASSRISGELFF. CDR3 DNA: TGTGCCAGCAGCCGCATTTCCGGGGAGCTGTTTTTT.

This chain connects TRBV4-2 to TRBJ2-2; no definite D call. V lost 3 bases and J lost 0, with 8 bases in between. CDR3 length equals 15 residues. Per germline, CDR1 LGHNA and CDR2 YNFKEQ. CDR3 DNA: TGTGCCAGCAGCCATAATTCCGCGAACACCGGGGAGCTGTTTTTT. As protein: CASSHNSANTGELFF.

The V gene is TRBV19, the J gene TRBJ1-1; a weak D match, TRBD1 (5 bases). Germline V lookup: CDR1 LNHDA, CDR2 SQIVND (reference sequence). V was shortened by 5 bases and J by 1 base, with 14 bases between the two germline ends. This CDR3 is built from 15 residues. The CDR3 region has the DNA TGTGCCAGTAGTCCCCAGACAGTTGGGAACACTGAAGCTTTCTTT. Translating it yields CASSPQTVGNTEAFF. Based on the CDR3 plus reference TRBV19 and TRBJ1-1, the full variable domain is DGGITQSPKYLFRKEGQNVTLSCEQNLNHDAMYWYRQDPGQGLRLIYYSQIVNDFQKGDIAEGYSVSREKKESFPLTVTSAQKNPTAFYLCASSPQTVGNTEAFFGQGTRLTVV.

This rearrangement joins TRBV28 to TRBJ1-2; 7 nucleotides agree with TRBD1. The germline CDR1 and CDR2 sequences are MDHEN and SYDVKM. The CDR3 spans 17 residues. V shed 6 bases, J shed 2 bases, and the junction held 15 bases outside the gene matches. The CDR3 here is CASRPHRQGGGNYGYTF. Written as DNA, the CDR3 is TGTGCCAGCAGGCCACACCGACAGGGTGGGGGCAACTATGGCTACACCTTC.

The V call is TRBV7-6, the J call TRBJ2-5, with TRBD1 matching 9 bases. With 5 bases clipped from V and 4 bases from J, the junction kept 8 bases outside the gene matches. This CDR3 region has 15 residues. Germline CDR1 SGHVS, CDR2 FNYEAQ. The CDR3 DNA is TGTGCCAGCAGCAGCCAGCCGGGACAGGGAGAGACCCAGTACTTC. Protein product: CASSSQPGQGETQYF.

The count of this clone is one. The rearrangement joins TRBV28 to TRBJ2-1; TRBD1 matches at 9 bases. Germline CDR1 and CDR2: MDHEN and SYDVKM. The V gene end was trimmed by 3 bases and the J gene end by 7 bases; junction bases not matched to a gene: 10. The length of the CDR3 is 16 residues. CDR3 in DNA: TGTGCCAGCAGTTTGAGGGGGGCGGGACAGGGTAATGAGCAGTTCTTC. It codes for CASSLRGAGQGNEQFF.

The chain uses TRBV28 and TRBJ1-5; 7 positions agree with TRBD1. Germline lookup yields CDR1 MDHEN and CDR2 SYDVKM. CDR3 length equals 14 residues. The trim removed 7 bases at V and 1 base at J, leaving 4 bases unmatched. The chain's CDR3 is CASKTGHSNQPQHF. The CDR3 bases are TGTGCCAGCAAGACAGGGCACAGCAATCAGCCCCAGCATTTT.

The CDR3 reads CASSGGGRLENNEQFF. The CDR3 DNA follows: TGCGCCAGCAGCGGAGGGGGGCGGTTAGAAAACAATGAGCAGTTCTTC. The chain recombines TRBV5-1 with TRBJ2-1; possibly TRBD1 or TRBD2 for D (6 bases each). The CDR3 length is 16 residues. V lost 4 bases and J lost 5, with 19 bases in between. Per the germline V gene, CDR1 is SGHRS and CDR2 is YFSETQ.

This sequence joins TRBV28 and TRBJ1-5; D might be TRBD1 (5 bases). Trimming cost V 6 bases and J 2 bases, with 14 bases left between them. The CDR3 runs 15 residues. Looked up from germline, CDR1 is MDHEN and CDR2 is SYDVKM. In DNA form, the CDR3 reads TGTGCCAGCAGCCCCCGGGTGGGGGGCAATCAGCCCCAGCATTTT. It translates to CASSPRVGGNQPQHF.

The CDR3 protein is CASRDAYEQYF. CDR3 DNA sequence: TGTGCCAGCAGAGATGCCTACGAGCAGTACTTC. The chain links TRBV6-5 to TRBJ2-7; D not resolved. Germline values: CDR1 MNHEY, CDR2 SVGAGI. The germline V and J ends were trimmed by 6 bases and 2 bases, with 5 bases remaining between them. The CDR3 has 11 residues.

The CDR3 DNA is TGTGCCGCCAAGGGCAATGAAAAACTGTTTTTT. Its protein product is CAAKGNEKLFF. The chain couples TRBV2 to TRBJ1-4; no clear D. V lost 11 bases to trimming and J lost 5 bases, with 9 bases between them. The CDR3 consists of 11 residues. The germline V gene encodes CDR1 SNHLY and CDR2 FYNNEI.

The CDR3 region is CASTPGQATDTQYF. The CDR3 nucleotides are TGTGCCAGCACACCAGGCCAGGCCACAGATACGCAGTATTTT. The chain joins TRBV28 to TRBJ2-3; D is unresolved. V lost 7 bases and J lost 2, with 13 bases in between. CDR3 length: 14 amino acids. CDR1 is MDHEN, CDR2 SYDVKM, per germline.

This clone was recorded at least ten times. The gene calls are TRBV5-1 and TRBJ2-7; D gene uncertain. V was pared by 2 bases and J by 3 bases, with 15 bases between. The CDR3 sequence is 15 residues long. Germline CDR1 is SGHRS and CDR2 is YFSETQ. In DNA form, the CDR3 reads TGCGCCAGCAGCTTCCGGTCCCAACATCTCTACGAGCAGTACTTC. It translates to CASSFRSQHLYEQYF.

This chain uses TRBV28 with TRBJ2-1, with D uncertain. Trimming removed 5 bases at V and 9 bases at J, with 5 bases between. Germline-derived CDR1 and CDR2 are MDHEN and SYDVKM. CDR3 length: 10 amino acids. This CDR3 reads CASSGREQFF. The DNA of the CDR3 is TGTGCCAGCAGTGGCCGTGAGCAGTTCTTC.

This chain links TRBV4-2 with TRBJ2-5, with 9 bases aligning to TRBD1. The J call may be faulty, since TRBJ2-7 better matches the DNA end. The CDR3 sequence is 16 residues long. Germline V gives CDR1 LGHNA, CDR2 YNFKEQ. The CDR3 sequence is CASSQVAPGQGFEQYF. The CDR3 DNA reads TGTGCCAGCAGCCAGGTTGCGCCGGGACAGGGCTTCGAGCAGTACTTC.

The chain combines TRBV28 with TRBJ2-5; D unresolved. Per germline, CDR1 MDHEN and CDR2 SYDVKM. V was clipped by 8 bases and J by 13 bases, with 17 bases between them. The CDR3 covers 11 residues. CDR3 in amino acids: CASGSYFASYF. CDR3 in DNA: TGTGCCAGCGGCTCCTACTTTGCCTCGTACTTC.

Note on this clone: The sample has other DNA sequences that encode this CDR3 too. The gene calls are TRBV5-1 and TRBJ1-4, with TRBD1 matching 8 bases. This CDR3 has 14 residues. The ends lost 0 bases at V and 8 bases at J; junction bases unmatched: 3. The germline V gene has CDR1 SGHRS and CDR2 YFSETQ. CDR3 residues: CASSLGQGREKLFF. In nucleotides, the CDR3 is TGCGCCAGCAGCTTGGGACAGGGGAGGGAAAAACTGTTTTTT.

The rearrangement joins TRBV29-1 to TRBJ2-3, with D hard to call. The CDR3 loop spans 14 amino acids. Trimming removed 8 bases at V and 0 bases at J, with 15 bases between. Germline CDR1 SQVTM, CDR2 ANQGSEA. In DNA, the CDR3 is TGCAGCTCCCGGATGTCGCTTAGCACAGATACGCAGTATTTT. It yields the protein CSSRMSLSTDTQYF.